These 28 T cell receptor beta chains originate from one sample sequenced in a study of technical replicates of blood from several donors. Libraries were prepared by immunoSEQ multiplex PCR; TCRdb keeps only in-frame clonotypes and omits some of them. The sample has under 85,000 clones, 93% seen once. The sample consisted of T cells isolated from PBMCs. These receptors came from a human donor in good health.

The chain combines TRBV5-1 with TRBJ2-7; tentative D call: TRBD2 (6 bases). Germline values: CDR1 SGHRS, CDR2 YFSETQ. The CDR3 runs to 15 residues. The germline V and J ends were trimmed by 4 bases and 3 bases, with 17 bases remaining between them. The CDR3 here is CASSLDTRESYEQYF. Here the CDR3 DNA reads TGCGCCAGCAGCCTGGATACCCGGGAGAGCTACGAGCAGTACTTC.

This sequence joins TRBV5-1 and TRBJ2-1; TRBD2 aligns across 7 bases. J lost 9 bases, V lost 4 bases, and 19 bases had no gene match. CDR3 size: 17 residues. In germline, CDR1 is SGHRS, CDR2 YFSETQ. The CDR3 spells CASSEHYSGTTLGEQFF. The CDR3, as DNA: TGCGCCAGCAGCGAGCATTATTCCGGGACTACCTTGGGTGAGCAGTTCTTC.

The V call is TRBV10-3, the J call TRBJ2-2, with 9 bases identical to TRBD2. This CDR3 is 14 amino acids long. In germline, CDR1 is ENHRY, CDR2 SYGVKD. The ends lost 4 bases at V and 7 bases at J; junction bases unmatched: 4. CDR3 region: CAISGGGAVGELFF. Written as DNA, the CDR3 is TGTGCCATCAGTGGCGGGGGGGCCGTCGGGGAGCTGTTTTTT.

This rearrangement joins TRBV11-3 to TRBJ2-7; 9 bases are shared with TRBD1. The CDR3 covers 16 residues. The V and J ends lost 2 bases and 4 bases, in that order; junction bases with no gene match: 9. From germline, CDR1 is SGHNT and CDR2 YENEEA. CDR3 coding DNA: TGTGCCAGCAGCTTACCAGACTACAGGGGGCAATACGAGCAGTACTTC. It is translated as CASSLPDYRGQYEQYF. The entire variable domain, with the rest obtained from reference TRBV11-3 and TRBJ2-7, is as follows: EAGVVQSPRYKIIEKKQPVAFWCNPISGHNTLYWYLQNLGQGPELLIRYENEEAVDDSQLPKDRFSAERLKGVDSTLKIQPAELGDSAVYLCASSLPDYRGQYEQYFGPGTRLTVT.

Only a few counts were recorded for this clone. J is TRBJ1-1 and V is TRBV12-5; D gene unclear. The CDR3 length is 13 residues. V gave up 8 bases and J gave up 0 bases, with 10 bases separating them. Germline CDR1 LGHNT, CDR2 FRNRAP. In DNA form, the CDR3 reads TGTGCTAGTAGCCGATCCTTGAACACTGAAGCTTTCTTT. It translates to CASSRSLNTEAFF.

CDR3: CASSLRGGAVLGETQYF. As DNA, the CDR3 is TGTGCCAGCAGCTTACGCGGGGGGGCCGTGCTTGGGGAGACCCAGTACTTC. V gene TRBV11-2 combines with J gene TRBJ2-5; 9 nucleotides line up with TRBD2. CDR1 and CDR2 (germline): SGHAT, FQNNGV. This CDR3 spans 17 amino acids. The V gene end was trimmed by 2 bases and the J gene end by 5 bases; junction bases not matched to a gene: 12.

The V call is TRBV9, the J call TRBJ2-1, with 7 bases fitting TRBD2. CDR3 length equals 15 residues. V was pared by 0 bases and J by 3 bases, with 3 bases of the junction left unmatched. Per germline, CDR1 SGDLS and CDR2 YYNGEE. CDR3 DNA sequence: TGTGCCAGCAGCGTAGGCCTAGCGGACTACAATGAGCAGTTCTTC. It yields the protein CASSVGLADYNEQFF.

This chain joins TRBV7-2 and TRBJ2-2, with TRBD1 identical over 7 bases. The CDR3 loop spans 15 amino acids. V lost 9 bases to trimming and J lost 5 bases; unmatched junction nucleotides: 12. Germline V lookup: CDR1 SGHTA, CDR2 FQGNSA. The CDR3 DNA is TGTGCCAGAGAAACCGGGACAGCCCCAACCGGGGAGCTGTTTTTT. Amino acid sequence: CARETGTAPTGELFF.

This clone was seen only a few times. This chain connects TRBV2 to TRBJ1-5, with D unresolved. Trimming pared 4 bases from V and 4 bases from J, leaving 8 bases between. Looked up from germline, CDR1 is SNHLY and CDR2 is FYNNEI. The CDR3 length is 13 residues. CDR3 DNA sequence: TGTGCCAGCAGTGGCACGGTAAATCAGCCCCAGCATTTT. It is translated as CASSGTVNQPQHF. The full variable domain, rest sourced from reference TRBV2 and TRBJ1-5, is EPEVTQTPSHQVTQMGQEVILRCVPISNHLYFYWYRQILGQKVEFLVSFYNNEISEKSEIFDDQFSVERPDGSNFTLKIRSTKLEDSAMYFCASSGTVNQPQHFGDGTRLSIL.

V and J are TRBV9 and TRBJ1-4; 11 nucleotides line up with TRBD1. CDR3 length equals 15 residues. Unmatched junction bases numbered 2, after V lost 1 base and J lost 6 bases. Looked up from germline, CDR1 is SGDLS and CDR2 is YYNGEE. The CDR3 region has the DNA TGTGCCAGCAGCGTAAGGGGACAGGGGGATGAAAAACTGTTTTTT. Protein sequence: CASSVRGQGDEKLFF.

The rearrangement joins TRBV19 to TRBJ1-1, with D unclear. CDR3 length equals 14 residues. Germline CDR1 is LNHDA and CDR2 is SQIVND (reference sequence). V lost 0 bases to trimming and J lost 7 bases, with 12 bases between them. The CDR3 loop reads CASSIDSGLSEAFF. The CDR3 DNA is TGTGCCAGTAGTATAGACTCCGGACTCAGTGAAGCTTTCTTT.

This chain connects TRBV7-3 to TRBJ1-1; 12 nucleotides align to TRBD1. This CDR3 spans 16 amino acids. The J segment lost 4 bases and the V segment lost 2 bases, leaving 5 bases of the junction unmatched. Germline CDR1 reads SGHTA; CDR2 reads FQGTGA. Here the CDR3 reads CASSLLGQGAGTEAFF. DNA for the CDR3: TGTGCCAGCAGCTTATTGGGACAGGGGGCTGGCACTGAAGCTTTCTTT.

Here the CDR3 reads CASSGLETYEQYF. Written as DNA, the CDR3 is TGTGCCAGCTCGGGACTAGAAACCTACGAGCAGTACTTC. This chain joins TRBV2 and TRBJ2-7; 8 nucleotides line up with TRBD2. The length of the CDR3 is 13 residues. Germline loops: CDR1 SNHLY, CDR2 FYNNEI. V lost 8 bases, J lost 2 bases, and 5 bases stayed unmatched.

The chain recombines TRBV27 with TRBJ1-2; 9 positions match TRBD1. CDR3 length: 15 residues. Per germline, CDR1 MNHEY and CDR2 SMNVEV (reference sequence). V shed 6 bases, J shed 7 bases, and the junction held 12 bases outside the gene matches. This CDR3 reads CASSEPGQGTGGYTF. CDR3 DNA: TGTGCCAGCAGCGAACCCGGACAGGGGACCGGTGGCTACACCTTC.

CDR3 residues: CASRVKGTSGIYEQYF. The CDR3 bases are TGTGCCAGCAGAGTGAAAGGGACTAGCGGGATCTACGAGCAGTACTTC. The chain recombines TRBV28 with TRBJ2-7; TRBD2 matches at 13 bases. The germline V gene has CDR1 MDHEN and CDR2 SYDVKM. The trim removed 6 bases at V and 3 bases at J, leaving 8 bases unmatched. The length of the CDR3 is 16 residues.

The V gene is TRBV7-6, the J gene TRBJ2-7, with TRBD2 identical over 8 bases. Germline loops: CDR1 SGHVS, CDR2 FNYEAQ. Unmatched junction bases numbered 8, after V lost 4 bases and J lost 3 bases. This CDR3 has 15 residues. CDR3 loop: CASSSGLEDFYEQYF. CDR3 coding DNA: TGTGCCAGCAGCTCGGGACTAGAAGACTTCTACGAGCAGTACTTC.

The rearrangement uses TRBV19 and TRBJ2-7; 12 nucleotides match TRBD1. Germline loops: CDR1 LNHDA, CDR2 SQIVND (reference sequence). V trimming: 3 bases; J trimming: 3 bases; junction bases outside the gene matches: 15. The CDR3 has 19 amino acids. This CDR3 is CASSINRDRGRLGFYEQYF. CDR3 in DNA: TGTGCCAGTAGTATCAACCGGGACAGGGGGCGTTTAGGTTTCTACGAGCAGTACTTC.

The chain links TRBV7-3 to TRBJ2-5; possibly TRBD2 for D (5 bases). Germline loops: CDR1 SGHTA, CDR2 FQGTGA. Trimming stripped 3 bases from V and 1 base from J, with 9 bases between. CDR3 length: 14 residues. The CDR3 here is CASSFGGGQETQYF. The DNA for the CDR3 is TGTGCCAGCAGCTTTGGTGGAGGCCAAGAGACCCAGTACTTC.

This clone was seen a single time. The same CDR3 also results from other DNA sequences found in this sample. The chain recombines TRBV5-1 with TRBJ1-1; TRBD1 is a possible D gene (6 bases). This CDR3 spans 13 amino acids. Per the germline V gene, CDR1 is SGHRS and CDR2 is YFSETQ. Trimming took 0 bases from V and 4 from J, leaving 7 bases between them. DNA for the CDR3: TGCGCCAGCAGCTTGGCACAGGGCACTGAAGCTTTCTTT. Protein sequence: CASSLAQGTEAFF.

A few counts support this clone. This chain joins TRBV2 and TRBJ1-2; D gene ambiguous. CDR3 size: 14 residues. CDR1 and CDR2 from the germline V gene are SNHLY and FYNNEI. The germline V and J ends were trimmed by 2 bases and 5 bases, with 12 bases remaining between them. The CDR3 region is CASSEPTPIYGYTF. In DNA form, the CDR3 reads TGTGCCAGCAGTGAACCCACTCCCATATATGGCTACACCTTC. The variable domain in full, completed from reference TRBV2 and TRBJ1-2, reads EPEVTQTPSHQVTQMGQEVILRCVPISNHLYFYWYRQILGQKVEFLVSFYNNEISEKSEIFDDQFSVERPDGSNFTLKIRSTKLEDSAMYFCASSEPTPIYGYTFGSGTRLTVV.

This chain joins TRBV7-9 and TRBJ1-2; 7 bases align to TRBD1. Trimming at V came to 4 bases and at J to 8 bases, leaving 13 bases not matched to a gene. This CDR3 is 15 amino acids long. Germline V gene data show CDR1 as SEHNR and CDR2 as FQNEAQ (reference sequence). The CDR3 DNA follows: TGTGCCAGCAGCTCCTACAGGGGCGCGGGGGGGGGCTACACCTTC. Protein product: CASSSYRGAGGGYTF.

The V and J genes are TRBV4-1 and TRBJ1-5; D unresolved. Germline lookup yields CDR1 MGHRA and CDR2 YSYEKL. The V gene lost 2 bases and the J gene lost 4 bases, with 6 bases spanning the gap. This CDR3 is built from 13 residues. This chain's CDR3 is CASSQFGNQPQHF. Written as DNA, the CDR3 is TGCGCCAGCAGCCAATTCGGGAATCAGCCCCAGCATTTT.

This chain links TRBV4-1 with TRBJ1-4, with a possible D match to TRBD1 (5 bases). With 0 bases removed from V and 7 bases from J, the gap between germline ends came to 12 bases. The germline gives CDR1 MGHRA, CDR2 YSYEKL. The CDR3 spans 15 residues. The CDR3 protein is CASSQDGARFEKLFF. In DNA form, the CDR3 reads TGCGCCAGCAGCCAAGATGGGGCACGGTTTGAAAAACTGTTTTTT.

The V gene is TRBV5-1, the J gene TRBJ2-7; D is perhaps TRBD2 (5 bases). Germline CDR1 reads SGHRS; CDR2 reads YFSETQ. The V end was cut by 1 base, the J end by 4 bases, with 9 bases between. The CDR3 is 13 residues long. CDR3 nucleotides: TGCGCCAGCAGCTTGACCCCGGGGTACGAGCAGTACTTC. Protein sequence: CASSLTPGYEQYF. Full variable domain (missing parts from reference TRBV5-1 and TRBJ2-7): KAGVTQTPRYLIKTRGQQVTLSCSPISGHRSVSWYQQTPGQGLQFLFEYFSETQRNKGNFPGRFSGRQFSNSRSEMNVSTLELGDSALYLCASSLTPGYEQYFGPGTRLTVT.

The CDR3 DNA sequence: TGCGCCAGCAGCTGGAGGACAGGAGGAGATGGCTACACCTTC. Amino acid sequence: CASSWRTGGDGYTF. This chain links TRBV5-1 with TRBJ1-2; 7 bases align to TRBD1. Germline CDR1 reads SGHRS; CDR2 reads YFSETQ. V shed 3 bases and J 6 bases; nucleotides not matched to a gene: 8. The CDR3 extends over 14 amino acids.

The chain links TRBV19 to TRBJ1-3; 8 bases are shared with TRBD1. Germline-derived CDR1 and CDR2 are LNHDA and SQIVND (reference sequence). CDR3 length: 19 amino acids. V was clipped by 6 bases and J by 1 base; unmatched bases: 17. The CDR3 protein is CASSEKLSGTGYSGNTIYF. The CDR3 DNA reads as TGTGCCAGTAGCGAGAAACTATCCGGGACAGGCTATTCTGGAAACACCATATATTTT.

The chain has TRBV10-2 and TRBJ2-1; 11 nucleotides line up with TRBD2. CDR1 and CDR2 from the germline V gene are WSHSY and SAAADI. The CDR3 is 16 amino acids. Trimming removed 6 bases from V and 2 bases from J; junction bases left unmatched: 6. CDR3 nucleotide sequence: TGCGCCAGCAGGGCCCCACTAGCGGGGGCCTACAATGAGCAGTTCTTC. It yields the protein CASRAPLAGAYNEQFF.

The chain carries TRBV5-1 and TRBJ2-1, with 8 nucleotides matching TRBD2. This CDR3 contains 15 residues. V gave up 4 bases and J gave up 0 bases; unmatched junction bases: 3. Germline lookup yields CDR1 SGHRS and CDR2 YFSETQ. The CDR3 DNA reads TGCGCCAGCAGCCAACTAGCGGACTCCTACAATGAGCAGTTCTTC. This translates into CASSQLADSYNEQFF.